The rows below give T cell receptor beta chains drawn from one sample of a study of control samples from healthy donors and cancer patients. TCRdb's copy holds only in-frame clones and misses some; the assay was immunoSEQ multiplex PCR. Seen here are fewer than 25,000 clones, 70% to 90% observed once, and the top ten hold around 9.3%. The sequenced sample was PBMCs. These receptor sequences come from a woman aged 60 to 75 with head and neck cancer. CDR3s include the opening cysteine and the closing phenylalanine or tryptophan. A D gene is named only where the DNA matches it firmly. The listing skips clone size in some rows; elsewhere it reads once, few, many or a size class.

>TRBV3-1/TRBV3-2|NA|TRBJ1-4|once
TGTGCCAGCAGCCAAGGAACAGGAAGTACTAATGAAAAACTGTTTTTT
CASSQGTGSTNEKLFF
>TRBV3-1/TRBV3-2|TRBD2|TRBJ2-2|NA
TGTGCCAGCAGCCATCCGGGAGGGCCGAACACCGGGGAGCTGTTTTTT
CASSHPGGPNTGELFF
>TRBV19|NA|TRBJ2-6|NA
TGTGCCAGTAGTCTCTCCGAAAGAACCTCTGGGGCCAACGTCCTGACTTTC
CASSLSERTSGANVLTF
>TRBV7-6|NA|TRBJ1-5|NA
TGTGCCAGCAGCTTAGGGGTTCAACAGCCCCAGCATTTT
CASSLGVQQPQHF
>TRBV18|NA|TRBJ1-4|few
TGTGCCAGCTCACCGACTTCAACTAATGAAAAACTGTTTTTT
CASSPTSTNEKLFF
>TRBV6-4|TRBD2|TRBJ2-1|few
TGTGCCAGCAGTCTAACTAGCGGGAGAGGAAATGAGCAGTTCTTC
CASSLTSGRGNEQFF
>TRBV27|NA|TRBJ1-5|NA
TGTGCCAGCAGTTTTACACGGGGGAATCAGCCCCAGCATTTT
CASSFTRGNQPQHF
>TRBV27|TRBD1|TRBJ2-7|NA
TGTGCCAGCAGCCCCGGGACAGCGCCGTACGAGCAGTACTTC
CASSPGTAPYEQYF
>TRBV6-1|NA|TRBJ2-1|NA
TGTGCCAGCAGTTGGGGGACATCCTCCTACAATGAGCAGTTCTTC
CASSWGTSSYNEQFF
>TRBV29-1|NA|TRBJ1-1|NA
TGCAGCGTTGGGTCCGGCGAGGGTCGACGTGGGGCTCTGGAGGACACTGAAGCTTTCTTT
CSVGSGEGRRGALEDTEAFF
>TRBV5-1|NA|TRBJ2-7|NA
TGCGCCAGCAGCTTGGTGGGAACAGGATCCTACGAGCAGTACTTC
CASSLVGTGSYEQYF
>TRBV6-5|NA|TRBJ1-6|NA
TGTGCCATCTCACAGGGACCTAATTCACCCCTCCACTTT
CAISQGPNSPLHF
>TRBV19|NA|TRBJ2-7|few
TGTGCCAGTAGTAAGAATGCCTACGAGCAGTACTTC
CASSKNAYEQYF
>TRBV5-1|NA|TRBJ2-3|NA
TGCGCCAGCTTACCCCGGGGCGGTAGCACAGATACGCAGTATTTT
CASLPRGGSTDTQYF
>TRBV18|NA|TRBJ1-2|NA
TGTGCCAGCTCACCGACAGGTGCCCCAGCCTATGGCTACACCTTC
CASSPTGAPAYGYTF
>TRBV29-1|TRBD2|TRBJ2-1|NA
TGCAGCGTACTACCCCCAGCGGGAGGGTACAATGAGCAGTTCTTC
CSVLPPAGGYNEQFF
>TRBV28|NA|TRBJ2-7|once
TGTGCCAGCAGTTTATTGGGAAGGGCCTACGAGCAGTACTTC
CASSLLGRAYEQYF
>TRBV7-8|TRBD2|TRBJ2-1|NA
TGTGCCAGCAGCGACGGATTAGCGGGAGGGTTACGAGATGAGCAGTTCTTC
CASSDGLAGGLRDEQFF
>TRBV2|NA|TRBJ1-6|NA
TGTGCCAGCAATGTCGCAGGAAACTATAATTCACCCCTCCACTTT
CASNVAGNYNSPLHF
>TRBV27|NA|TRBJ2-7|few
TGTGCCAGCAGTTTTGGGCAGGGGCCCTCCTACGAGCAGTACTTC
CASSFGQGPSYEQYF
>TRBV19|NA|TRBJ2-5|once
TGTGCCAGTAGTACCGAGGAGACCCAGTACTTC
CASSTEETQYF
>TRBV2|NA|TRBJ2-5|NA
TGTGCCAGCAGCCCCGGTGTGGTGAGCCAGTACTTC
CASSPGVVSQYF
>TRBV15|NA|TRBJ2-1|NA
TGTGCCACCAGCGGAGGACGGGACGGAGGGTCCTACAATGAGCAGTTCTTC
CATSGGRDGGSYNEQFF
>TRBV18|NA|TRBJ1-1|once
TGTGCCAGCTCACTGGCAGGGAGGGAAGAGGCTTTCTTT
CASSLAGREEAFF
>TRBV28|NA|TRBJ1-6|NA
TGTGCCAGCAGTTTATTTGGGGGGCTCAATTCACCCCTCCACTTT
CASSLFGGLNSPLHF
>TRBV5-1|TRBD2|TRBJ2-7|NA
TGCGCCAGCAGCTTCGGAACTAGCGGGAACTACGAGCAGTACTTC
CASSFGTSGNYEQYF
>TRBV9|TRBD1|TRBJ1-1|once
TGTGCCAGCAGCGTAGGGATGCGACAGGGGAACACTGAAGCTTTCTTT
CASSVGMRQGNTEAFF
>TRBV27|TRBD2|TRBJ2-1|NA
TGTGCCAGCAGTTTTTTGGGACTAGCGGGAGACAATGAGCAGTTCTTC
CASSFLGLAGDNEQFF
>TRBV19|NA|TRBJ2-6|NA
TGTGCCAGTAGTCCCACGGGGCCCGGGGCCAACGTCCTGACTTTC
CASSPTGPGANVLTF
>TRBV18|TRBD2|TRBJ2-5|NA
TGTGCCAGCTCACCAAGGAGGGCTAGCGGGAGCTTGGAGACCCAGTACTTC
CASSPRRASGSLETQYF
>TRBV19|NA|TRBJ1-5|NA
TGTGCCAGTAGTACGAGCGCACGCAATCAGCCCCAGCATTTT
CASSTSARNQPQHF
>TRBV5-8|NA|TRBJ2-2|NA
TGTGCCAGCAGCTTGGCCGTATGGGTTGGGAACACCGGGGAGCTGTTTTTT
CASSLAVWVGNTGELFF
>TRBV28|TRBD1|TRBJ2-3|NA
TGTGCCAGCAGTTTACCGGCGACAGGGGTAGATACGCAGTATTTT
CASSLPATGVDTQYF
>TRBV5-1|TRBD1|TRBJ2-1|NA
TGCGCCAGCAGAGTACGACAGGGGAGCTCCTACAATGAGCAGTTCTTC
CASRVRQGSSYNEQFF
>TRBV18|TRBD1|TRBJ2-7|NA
TGTGCCAGCTCAAGGTCTGGTACAGGGGACGCTCAGTACTTC
CASSRSGTGDAQYF
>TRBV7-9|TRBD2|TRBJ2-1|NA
TGTGCCAGCAGACAGACTAGCGGGAGGCCTCCTTACAATGAGCAGTTCTTC
CASRQTSGRPPYNEQFF
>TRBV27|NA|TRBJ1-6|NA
TGTGCCAGCAGTTTTGGGGCGAGAGGATCACCCCTCCACTTT
CASSFGARGSPLHF
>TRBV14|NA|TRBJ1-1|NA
TGTGCCAGCAGCCAAGGATACTCCGGGGTGAGTGCGGACACTGAAGCTTTCTTT
CASSQGYSGVSADTEAFF
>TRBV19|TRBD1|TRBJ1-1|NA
TGTGCCAGTAGGACAGGGGGCCTGAACACTGAAGCTTTCTTT
CASRTGGLNTEAFF
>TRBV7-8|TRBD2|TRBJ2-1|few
TGTGCCAGCAGCCCTCCACTAGCGGCGGAAGACAATGAGCAGTTCTTC
CASSPPLAAEDNEQFF
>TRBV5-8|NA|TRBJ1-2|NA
TGTGCCAGCAGCTCACACGGCGACCGAAGTGACACCTTC
CASSSHGDRSDTF
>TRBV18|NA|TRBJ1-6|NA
TGTGCCAGCTCACCACGTCGGGCAGGGGATTCACCCCTCCACTTT
CASSPRRAGDSPLHF